Each of the 10 T cell receptor beta chains below was sequenced from the same sample in a study of human T cells and chemical hapten exposure (dated by TCRdb to the early 2020s). The sample's time point label, decoded: healthy volunteer bleed at 6 weeks. Unfractionated whole blood was collected in Tempus Blood RNA tubes, and total RNA was extracted from that blood. The library was made by RACE. This sample was sequenced with a NextSeq 500. The raw public reads went through TCRdb reprocessing: fastp at Q25, MiXCR clone calling, in-frame beta chains kept. Rows merge per CDR3 protein into single entries with the most common DNA and genes. This sample is represented by about 77,000 distinct CDR3 sequences; about 9.2% of them were singletons. The ten biggest clones cover 1.5% to 2% of the sample. The sample was whole blood. Receptor source: a female donor in good health. Some clones in this sample may be carry-over from other donors' samples.

This clonotype was seen a handful of times. The chain employs TRBV20-1 and TRBJ2-7; D is perhaps TRBD2 (5 bases). The germline V gene has CDR1 DFQATT and CDR2 SNEGSKA (reference sequence). V was clipped by 4 bases and J by 6 bases, with 22 bases between them. The CDR3 has 15 residues. The CDR3 nucleotides are TGCAGTGCTACCCCCGTCCCCGGCGGGCGAGGCGAGCAGTACTTC. The encoded protein is CSATPVPGGRGEQYF.

The gene calls are TRBV7-2 and TRBJ2-3; TRBD2 matches 8 bases. This CDR3 is built from 17 residues. J gave up 0 bases and V 5 bases, and 10 bases lay outside the gene matches. From germline, CDR1 is SGHTA and CDR2 FQGNSA. CDR3 residues: CASSTRTSRPSTDTQYF. As DNA, the CDR3 is TGTGCCAGCAGCACCAGGACTAGCAGACCCAGCACAGATACGCAGTATTTT.

In this sample, this clonotype turned up many times. The chain joins TRBV6-1 to TRBJ2-3, with 10 bases identical to TRBD2. Trimming cost V 5 bases and J 6 bases; bases outside gene matches: 11. Germline V gene lookup returns CDR1 MNHNS and CDR2 SASEGT. This CDR3 region has 16 residues. The CDR3 loop reads CASSSGAGGSSDTQYF. In DNA, the CDR3 is TGTGCCAGCAGTTCGGGAGCGGGGGGGTCTTCCGATACGCAGTATTTT.

As concerns this clonotype: With a much larger clone just one base away, this may be a read error. The conserved final phenylalanine or tryptophan is absent from the CDR3, which likely points to a read error. The CDR3 is CASSSILDTAYGYTY. CDR3 DNA sequence: TGTGCCAGCAGTTCAATCCTGGACACCGCCTATGGCTACACCTAC. The V gene is TRBV6-5, the J gene TRBJ1-2, with D possibly matching TRBD1 (5 bases). Trimming took 4 bases from V and 4 from J, leaving 16 bases between them. The CDR3 sequence is 15 residues long. Germline values: CDR1 MNHEY, CDR2 SVGAGI.

This clonotype was seen many times. The rearrangement links TRBV20-1 to TRBJ2-7; D unclear. In germline, CDR1 is DFQATT, CDR2 SNEGSKA (reference sequence). Trimming removed 3 bases at V and 2 bases at J, with 14 bases between. This CDR3 contains 14 residues. The CDR3 here is CSASSQVITYEQYF. The CDR3 DNA follows: TGCAGTGCTAGTAGCCAGGTCATTACCTACGAGCAGTACTTC.

The chain has TRBV5-5 and TRBJ1-1; no firm D call. Trimming removed 2 bases from V and 0 bases from J, with 8 bases in between. The CDR3 sequence is 14 residues long. Germline V gene data show CDR1 as SGHKS and CDR2 as YYEKEE (reference sequence). The CDR3 DNA reads as TGTGCCAGCAGCTTCGGCCCATTGAACACTGAAGCTTTCTTT. This encodes CASSFGPLNTEAFF.

This clonotype was found many times. The V and J genes are TRBV5-6 and TRBJ1-6; D call uncertain. The V end lost 4 bases, the J end lost 8 bases, and 13 bases lay between the germline ends. The CDR3 spans 14 residues. CDR1 is SGHDT, CDR2 YYEEEE, per germline. The CDR3 protein is CASSPGSAYSPLHF. CDR3 DNA sequence: TGTGCCAGCAGCCCCGGGAGCGCCTATTCACCCCTCCACTTT.

This clonotype appeared many times. The chain combines TRBV18 with TRBJ1-1, with no clear D. V lost 3 bases, J lost 0 bases, and 17 bases lay in between. Germline CDR1 is KGHSH and CDR2 is LQKENI. The CDR3 extends over 17 amino acids. The CDR3 protein is CASSPTGSGSLNTEAFF. In nucleotides, the CDR3 is TGTGCCAGCTCACCTACCGGCAGCGGATCCCTGAACACTGAAGCTTTCTTT.

This clonotype has ten or more counts. The rearrangement joins TRBV6-5 to TRBJ2-2, with D perhaps TRBD2 (6 bases). The germline CDR1 and CDR2 sequences are MNHEY and SVGAGI. The CDR3 totals 15 residues. V was clipped by 5 bases and J by 1 base, with 11 bases between them. The CDR3 region has the DNA TGTGCCAGCAGTACCGGGACTTTGAACACCGGGGAGCTGTTTTTT. As protein: CASSTGTLNTGELFF.

The J gene is TRBJ2-1, the V gene TRBV24-1, with D possibly being TRBD1 (6 bases). The ends were cut back, 3 bases at V and 10 bases at J, with 15 bases in the middle. The CDR3 contains 14 residues. Germline assignment: CDR1 KGHDR and CDR2 SFDVKD. The CDR3 DNA reads as TGTGCCACCAGTGATCCGACAGGCTGGGGAGAGCAGTTCTTC. This sequence encodes CATSDPTGWGEQFF.